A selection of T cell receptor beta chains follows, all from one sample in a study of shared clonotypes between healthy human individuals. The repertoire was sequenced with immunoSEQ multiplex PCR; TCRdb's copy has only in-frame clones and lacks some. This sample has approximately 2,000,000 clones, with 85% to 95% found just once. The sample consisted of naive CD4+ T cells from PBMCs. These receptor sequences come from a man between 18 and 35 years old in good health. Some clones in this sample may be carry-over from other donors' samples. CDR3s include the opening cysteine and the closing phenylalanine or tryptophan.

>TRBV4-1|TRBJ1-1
CASSQDQGTAFF
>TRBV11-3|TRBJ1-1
CASSKGQGNTEAFF
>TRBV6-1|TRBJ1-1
CASSPRDRVSEAFF
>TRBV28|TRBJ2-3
CASRDSGRGTDTQYF
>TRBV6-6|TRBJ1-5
CASTSGNQPQHF
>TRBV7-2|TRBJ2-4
CASSPTGGSKNIQYF
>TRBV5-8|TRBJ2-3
CASSQGLAGASTDTQYF
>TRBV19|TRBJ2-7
CASSIHLAEAYEQYF
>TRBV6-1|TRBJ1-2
CASSESAYGYTF
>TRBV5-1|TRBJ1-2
CASSLTQGGNYGYTF
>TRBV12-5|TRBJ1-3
CASGLVGGNTIYF
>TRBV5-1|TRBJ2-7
CASGSGGQKSAGVYEQYF
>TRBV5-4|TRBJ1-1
CASSWTGVYTEAFF